The 9 T cell receptor beta chains below all came from one sample that was sequenced in a study of T cell responses to AZD1222 COVID-19 vaccine. TCRdb's table, derived via immunoSEQ multiplex PCR, lists solely in-frame clones and lacks some. The table includes fewer than 120,000 clones, around 82% detected once. Source: peripheral blood, taken on day 0 of AZD1222 vaccination. The source of these receptors is an adult in good health.

This clone was found a few times. The chain links TRBV29-1 to TRBJ2-7, with 8 bases aligning to TRBD2. The length of the CDR3 is 14 residues. The ends lost 7 bases at V and 4 bases at J; junction bases unmatched: 12. Germline CDR1 is SQVTM and CDR2 is ANQGSEA. This CDR3 is CSARTDTSGYEQYF. The CDR3 bases are TGCAGCGCCCGAACGGACACTAGCGGTTACGAGCAGTACTTC.

The rearrangement links TRBV5-5 to TRBJ2-1, with 10 bases identical to TRBD2. J was trimmed by 4 bases and V by 0 bases; bases with no gene match: 4. The CDR3 runs to 16 residues. Germline CDR1 and CDR2: SGHKS and YYEKEE (reference sequence). The CDR3 loop is CASSLAGTSAYNEQFF. The CDR3, as DNA: TGTGCCAGCAGCTTGGCCGGGACTAGCGCGTACAATGAGCAGTTCTTC.

This clone was found once. The genes are TRBV15 and TRBJ2-1; D unresolved. This CDR3 comprises 12 residues. Between the trimmed V and J ends, which lost 2 bases and 8 bases, there was a span of 7 bases. Germline loops: CDR1 LNHNV, CDR2 YYDKDF (reference sequence). The CDR3 sequence is CATSRPYDEQFF. The CDR3, as DNA: TGTGCCACCAGCAGACCCTATGATGAGCAGTTCTTC.

In its sample, this clone is medium-sized. The gene calls are TRBV7-2 and TRBJ1-3; 8 nucleotides align to TRBD1. Trimming removed 2 bases from V and 4 bases from J; junction bases left unmatched: 16. Per germline, CDR1 SGHTA and CDR2 FQGNSA. CDR3 size: 19 residues. CDR3 amino acids: CASSLQRTGSSLGGNTIYF. The CDR3 nucleotides are TGTGCCAGCAGCTTACAAAGGACAGGGTCAAGCTTGGGAGGAAACACCATATATTTT.

This chain links TRBV27 with TRBJ1-5; 7 nucleotides agree with TRBD1. Germline assignment: CDR1 MNHEY and CDR2 SMNVEV (reference sequence). The CDR3 totals 14 residues. Losses at the gene ends were 6 bases for V and 3 bases for J; bases not matched to a gene: 5. The CDR3 protein is CASSKGQPNQPQHF. The CDR3 DNA sequence: TGTGCCAGCAGCAAGGGACAGCCCAATCAGCCCCAGCATTTT.

This clone was picked up a small number of times. V is TRBV19 and J is TRBJ1-5; no reliable D call. Germline V gene lookup returns CDR1 LNHDA and CDR2 SQIVND (reference sequence). The CDR3 totals 13 residues. The germline V and J ends were trimmed by 5 bases and 3 bases, with 8 bases remaining between them. For the CDR3, the DNA is TGTGCCAGTAGTGACCGAAACAATCAGCCCCAGCATTTT. This gives the protein CASSDRNNQPQHF.

This clone was picked up one time. This chain connects TRBV27 to TRBJ2-4, with TRBD2 matching 9 bases. V shed 4 bases and J 3 bases; nucleotides not matched to a gene: 7. Germline V gene lookup returns CDR1 MNHEY and CDR2 SMNVEV (reference sequence). The CDR3 length is 16 residues. CDR3 coding DNA: TGTGCCAGCAGTTCTCGGCGGGAGGGAGGCAAAAACATTCAGTACTTC. Its protein product is CASSSRREGGKNIQYF.

V is TRBV11-1 and J is TRBJ2-5; 8 nucleotides agree with TRBD1. The CDR3 is 14 residues long. J was trimmed by 5 bases and V by 5 bases; bases with no gene match: 7. The germline gives CDR1 SGHAT, CDR2 FQDESV (reference sequence). The DNA of the CDR3 is TGTGCCAGCAGCACCTTCGGACAGGGCGAGACCCAGTACTTC. It yields the protein CASSTFGQGETQYF.

The DNA for the CDR3 is TGTGCCAGCAGCCCACGACAGGGTGTCAAGATCGATGAGCAGTTCTTC. It yields the protein CASSPRQGVKIDEQFF. The rearrangement joins TRBV7-3 to TRBJ2-1; 7 bases fit TRBD1. V lost 5 bases, J lost 8 bases, and 15 bases stayed unmatched. CDR3 length: 16 residues. Germline lookup yields CDR1 SGHTA and CDR2 FQGTGA.